This T cell receptor beta chain appears in the sequencing data of a study of T cells in Graves' hyperthyroidism and ophthalmopathy. A few counts support this clonotype. TCR beta CDR3 region amplification was performed from RNA transcripts. RT-PCR in the first round (using the HTBI primer set) targeted the TCR CDR3. Each CDR3 protein gets one entry after TCRdb re-called the multiplex PCR reads with MiXCR. Here the sample spans over 150,000 distinct CDR3 sequences, around 17% being singletons. V lost 4 bases and J 1 base, leaving 16 bases between the germline ends. Germline-derived CDR1 and CDR2 are MNHEY and SMNVEV (reference sequence). The CDR3 has 16 residues.

The rearrangement links TRBV27 to TRBJ1-1; D not resolved. The sequence derives from a woman between 50 and 59 years old with Graves' hyperthyroidism. The sequenced sample was blood. The CDR3 DNA reads as TGTGCCAGCAGTTCTCTAGGGTTGGGAACGAACACTGAAGCTTTCTTT. Protein product: CASSSLGLGTNTEAFF.